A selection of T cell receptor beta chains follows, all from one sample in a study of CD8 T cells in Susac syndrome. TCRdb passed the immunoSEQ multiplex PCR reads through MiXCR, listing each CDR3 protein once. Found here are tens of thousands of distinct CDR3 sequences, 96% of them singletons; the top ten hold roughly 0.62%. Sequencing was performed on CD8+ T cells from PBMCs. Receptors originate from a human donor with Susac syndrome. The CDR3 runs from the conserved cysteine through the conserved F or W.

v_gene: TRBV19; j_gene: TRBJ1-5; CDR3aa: CASSKQGNQPQHF
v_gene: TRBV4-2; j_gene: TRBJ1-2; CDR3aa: CASSQGWGTGDGYTF
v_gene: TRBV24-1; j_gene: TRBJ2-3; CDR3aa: CATSEVADFTDTQYF
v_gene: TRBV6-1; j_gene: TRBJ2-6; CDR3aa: CASRRTGTGGAGANVLTF
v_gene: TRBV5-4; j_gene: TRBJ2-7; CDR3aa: CATASEYEQYF
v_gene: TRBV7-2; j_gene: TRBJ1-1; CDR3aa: CASSLGSRLMNTEAFF
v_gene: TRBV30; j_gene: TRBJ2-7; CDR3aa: CAWSRRGVAYEQYF
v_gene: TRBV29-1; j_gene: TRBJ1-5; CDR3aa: CSVGSQGNQPQHF
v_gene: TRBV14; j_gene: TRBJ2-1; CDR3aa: CASSQSGGGNEQFF
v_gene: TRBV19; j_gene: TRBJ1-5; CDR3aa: CASSIGATQPQHF
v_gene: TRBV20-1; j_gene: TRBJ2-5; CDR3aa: CSARDASGVGETQYF
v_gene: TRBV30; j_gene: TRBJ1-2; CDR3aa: CAWQRLGGYTF
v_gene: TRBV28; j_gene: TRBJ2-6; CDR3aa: CASSLPGAPGANVLTF
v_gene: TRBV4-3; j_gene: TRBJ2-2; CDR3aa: CASSQARAVPGELFF
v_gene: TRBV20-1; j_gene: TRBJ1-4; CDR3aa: CSARDQSEKLFF
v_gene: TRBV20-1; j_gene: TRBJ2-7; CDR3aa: CSAWDYLEQYF
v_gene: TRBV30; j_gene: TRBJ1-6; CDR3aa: CAWSVLEGRSPLHF
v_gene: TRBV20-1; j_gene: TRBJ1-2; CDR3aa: CSAKTGVTYGYTF
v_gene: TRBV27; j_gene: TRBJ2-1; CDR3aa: CASQTRQGPYNEQFF
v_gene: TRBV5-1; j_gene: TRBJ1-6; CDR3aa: CASSSDREGSPLHF
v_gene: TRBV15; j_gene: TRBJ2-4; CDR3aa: CATSRVPRKSFKNIQYF
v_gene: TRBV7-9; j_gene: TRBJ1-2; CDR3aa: CASSLALKGYTF
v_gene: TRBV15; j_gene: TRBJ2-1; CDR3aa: CATISETSGYEQFF
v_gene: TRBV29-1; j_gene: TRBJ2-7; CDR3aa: CSVRTAYEQYF
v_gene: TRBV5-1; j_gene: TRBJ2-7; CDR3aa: CASSLGTGAPREQYF
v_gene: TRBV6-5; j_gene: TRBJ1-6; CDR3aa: CASSFRTDDSPLHF
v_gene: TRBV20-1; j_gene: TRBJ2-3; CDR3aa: CSARISGGTDTQYF